The T cell receptor (beta chain) described here comes from a study of T cells expressing NK-cell markers. Study-wide background: Of eight sequenced donors, seven were HCMV-seropositive and one HCMV-seronegative.

TCRdb derives one entry per CDR3 protein from the 5' RACE reads, leaving out DNA. The sample has about 450,000 distinct CDR3 sequences. This CDR3 is 15 amino acids long. Germline V lookup: CDR1 SGHRS, CDR2 YFSETQ. General study points: These clonotypes additionally ranked first within the CD3+CD56-NKG2C+ fraction of a few donors.

Concerning this clonotype itself: The antigen remains unidentified.

This chain joins TRBV5-1 and TRBJ1-6. This receptor was identified in a woman between 18 and 70 years old in good health. The sample taken for sequencing was blood T cells: a sorted CD56 or NKG2C T cell subset, CD4+ or CD8+ T cells, or bulk PBMC T cells (not recorded which). CDR3: CASSLGQSPNSPLHF. Variable domain in full (rest from reference TRBV5-1 and TRBJ1-6): KAGVTQTPRYLIKTRGQQVTLSCSPISGHRSVSWYQQTPGQGLQFLFEYFSETQRNKGNFPGRFSGRQFSNSRSEMNVSTLELGDSALYLCASSLGQSPNSPLHFGNGTRLTVT.